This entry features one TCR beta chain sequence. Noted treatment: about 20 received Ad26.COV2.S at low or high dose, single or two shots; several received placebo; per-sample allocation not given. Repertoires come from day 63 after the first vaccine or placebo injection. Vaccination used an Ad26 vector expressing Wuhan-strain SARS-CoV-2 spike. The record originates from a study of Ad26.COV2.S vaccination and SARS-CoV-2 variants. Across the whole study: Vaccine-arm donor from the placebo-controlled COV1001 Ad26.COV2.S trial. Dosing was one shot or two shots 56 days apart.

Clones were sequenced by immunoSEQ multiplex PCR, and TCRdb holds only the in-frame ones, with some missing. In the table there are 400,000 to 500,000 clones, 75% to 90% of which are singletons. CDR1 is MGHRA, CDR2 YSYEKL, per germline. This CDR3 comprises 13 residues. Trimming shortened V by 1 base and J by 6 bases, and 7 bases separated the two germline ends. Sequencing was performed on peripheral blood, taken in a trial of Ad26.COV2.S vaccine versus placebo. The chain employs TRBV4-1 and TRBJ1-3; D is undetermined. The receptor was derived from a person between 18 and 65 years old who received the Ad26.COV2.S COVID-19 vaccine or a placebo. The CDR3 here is CASSQGLANTIYF. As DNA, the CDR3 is TGCGCCAGCAGCCAAGGGCTGGCAAACACCATATATTTT.